The 30 T cell receptor beta chains reported below all come from one sample, sequenced in a study of blood T cell repertoires in COVID-19. TCRdb keeps only in-frame clones here, not all; method: immunoSEQ multiplex PCR. The sample contains fewer than 85,000 clones, around 80% of which appear only once. Material: peripheral blood. The receptors here all came from a man aged 60-69 years with active or convalescent COVID-19.

In its sample, this clone was seen a few times. The chain carries TRBV12-3 or TRBV12-4 and TRBJ2-1; D is perhaps TRBD2 (6 bases). This CDR3 is built from 13 residues. With 3 bases removed from V and 9 bases from J, the gap between germline ends came to 12 bases. As DNA, the CDR3 is TGTGCCAGCAGTTTGGGAGGAAGCAGTGAGCAGTTCTTC. Encoded protein: CASSLGGSSEQFF.

The chain combines TRBV19 with TRBJ2-1; TRBD2 matches 11 bases. With 5 bases clipped from V and 2 bases from J, the junction kept 2 bases outside the gene matches. The CDR3 runs 15 residues. CDR1 is LNHDA and CDR2 is SQIVND in the germline V gene (reference sequence). Written as DNA, the CDR3 is TGTGCCAGTAGTTTGACTAGCGGGACCTACAATGAGCAGTTCTTC. Its translation: CASSLTSGTYNEQFF.

This clone was detected only a few times. The V and J genes are TRBV11-2 and TRBJ1-5; D is undetermined. Germline V gene lookup returns CDR1 SGHAT and CDR2 FQNNGV. This CDR3 is 15 amino acids long. Trimming shortened V by 0 bases and J by 3 bases, and 9 bases separated the two germline ends. CDR3 nucleotides: TGTGCCAGCAGCTTAGACGGGGATTACAATCAGCCCCAGCATTTT. Translation gives CASSLDGDYNQPQHF.

The chain joins TRBV4-1 to TRBJ2-1; D possibly corresponds to TRBD2 (7 bases). V was cut by 1 base and J by 8 bases, with 15 bases left in between. CDR3 length equals 15 residues. Germline CDR1 is MGHRA and CDR2 is YSYEKL. CDR3 coding DNA: TGCGCCAGCAGCCAAGGGGGGGGCCGCTCCCATGAGCAGTTCTTC. This codes for CASSQGGGRSHEQFF.

This clone was picked up one time. The chain couples TRBV4-2 to TRBJ1-1; tentative D call: TRBD1 (6 bases). V lost 1 base to trimming and J lost 1 base, with 13 bases between them. This CDR3 is built from 16 residues. CDR1 and CDR2 from the germline V gene are LGHNA and YNFKEQ. In DNA form, the CDR3 reads TGTGCCAGCAGCCAAGCGGTTGGACAGCCGAACACTGAAGCTTTCTTT. Translated: CASSQAVGQPNTEAFF.

J is TRBJ1-2 and V is TRBV24-1; 9 bases line up with TRBD1. Looked up from germline, CDR1 is KGHDR and CDR2 is SFDVKD. The CDR3 runs 12 residues. J was trimmed by 8 bases and V by 7 bases; bases with no gene match: 4. The CDR3 DNA sequence: TGTGCCACCAGGGGACAGGGAAGGGGCTACACCTTC. Amino acids: CATRGQGRGYTF.

The CDR3 region has the DNA TGTGCCAGCAGTAGTACAGGGGATCTGGGCGAAGCTTTCTTT. Amino acid sequence: CASSSTGDLGEAFF. This chain uses TRBV2 with TRBJ1-1; 7 bases line up with TRBD1. CDR3 length: 14 amino acids. The V and J ends lost 5 bases and 8 bases, in that order; junction bases with no gene match: 11. Per the germline V gene, CDR1 is SNHLY and CDR2 is FYNNEI.

This sequence joins TRBV28 and TRBJ2-1; 13 bases match TRBD2. From germline, CDR1 is MDHEN and CDR2 SYDVKM. The CDR3 contains 15 residues. With V trimmed by 5 bases and J by 5 bases, 3 bases remained unmatched. For the CDR3, the DNA is TGTGCCAGCAGTCAAGGACTAGCGGGGGACAATGAGCAGTTCTTC. Its translation is CASSQGLAGDNEQFF.

V usage is TRBV7-3 and J usage is TRBJ1-6; 9 positions match TRBD1. V was clipped by 5 bases and J by 13 bases; unmatched bases: 9. The CDR3 runs 14 residues. Germline lookup yields CDR1 SGHTA and CDR2 FQGTGA. The CDR3 protein is CASSPGQGRIPLHF. Here the CDR3 DNA reads TGTGCCAGCAGCCCCGGACAGGGGAGAATCCCCCTCCACTTT.

V usage is TRBV20-1 and J usage is TRBJ2-5; D is unclear. Per germline, CDR1 DFQATT and CDR2 SNEGSKA (reference sequence). Trimming cost V 3 bases and J 9 bases, with 8 bases left between them. The length of the CDR3 is 10 residues. CDR3 coding DNA: TGCAGTGCTAGTTATAGTGCCCAGTACTTC. This encodes CSASYSAQYF.

This rearrangement joins TRBV11-2 to TRBJ2-3; 9 nucleotides line up with TRBD2. Germline V gives CDR1 SGHAT, CDR2 FQNNGV. This CDR3 contains 17 residues. V lost 5 bases, J lost 5 bases, and 14 bases stayed unmatched. CDR3 bases: TGTGCCAGCAGCCAATTTCGCGGGGGGGCTTATGGAGATACGCAGTATTTT. Its translation is CASSQFRGGAYGDTQYF. The variable domain in full, completed from reference TRBV11-2 and TRBJ2-3, reads EAGVAQSPRYKIIEKRQSVAFWCNPISGHATLYWYQQILGQGPKLLIQFQNNGVVDDSQLPKDRFSAERLKGVDSTLKIQPAKLEDSAVYLCASSQFRGGAYGDTQYFGPGTRLTVL.

This clone was detected a few times. The chain employs TRBV5-6 and TRBJ2-3; D ambiguous. CDR3 length: 11 amino acids. V gave up 2 bases and J gave up 8 bases, with 6 bases separating them. Germline V gene lookup returns CDR1 SGHDT and CDR2 YYEEEE. The CDR3 coding sequence is TGTGCCAGCAGCTTCCTCGGTACGCAGTATTTT. Translation gives CASSFLGTQYF.

In its sample, this clone was seen a few times. This chain uses TRBV5-6 with TRBJ2-7, with TRBD2 identical over 9 bases. The trim removed 1 base at V and 6 bases at J, leaving 5 bases unmatched. The CDR3 contains 14 residues. Per germline, CDR1 SGHDT and CDR2 YYEEEE. DNA of the CDR3: TGTGCCAGCAGCTTGCTAGCGGGGAAGAGCGAGCAGTACTTC. As protein: CASSLLAGKSEQYF.

This chain joins TRBV2 and TRBJ1-4; possibly TRBD1 for D (6 bases). The germline V gene encodes CDR1 SNHLY and CDR2 FYNNEI. The CDR3 spans 18 residues. Trimming shortened V by 6 bases and J by 3 bases, and 23 bases separated the two germline ends. The DNA of the CDR3 is TGTGCCAGCAGCCTCGGGGGGCAGTTCCTGAACTCTAATGAAAAACTGTTTTTT. Encoded protein: CASSLGGQFLNSNEKLFF.

The chain combines TRBV11-2 with TRBJ2-4; D is unresolved. V gave up 5 bases and J gave up 0 bases, with 5 bases separating them. The germline gives CDR1 SGHAT, CDR2 FQNNGV. The CDR3 spans 13 residues. CDR3 in DNA: TGTGCCAGCAGCCCCCTAGCCAAAAACATTCAGTACTTC. Translating gives CASSPLAKNIQYF.

This chain links TRBV3-1 (or the pseudogene TRBV3-2) with TRBJ1-4; no clear D. In germline, CDR1 is LGHDT, CDR2 YNNKEL (reference sequence). Trimming took off 4 bases at V and 7 bases at J, with 16 bases between the two ends. CDR3 length: 15 residues. CDR3 DNA sequence: TGTGCCAGCAGCCCCCATCGAGAGGGCGGTGAAAAACTGTTTTTT. The encoded protein is CASSPHREGGEKLFF.

V is TRBV27 and J is TRBJ1-6; 7 positions match TRBD1. Germline CDR1 MNHEY, CDR2 SMNVEV (reference sequence). This CDR3 region has 16 residues. V was pared by 3 bases and J by 7 bases, with 9 bases of the junction left unmatched. CDR3 residues: CASSLSSAGGNSPLHF. CDR3 bases: TGTGCCAGCAGTTTGAGCAGCGCAGGGGGAAATTCACCCCTCCACTTT.

The CDR3 nucleotides are TGTGCCAGCAGCCCGGGGACAGGAAGGAACACTGAAGCTTTCTTT. Translated, it gives CASSPGTGRNTEAFF. The genes are TRBV11-2 and TRBJ1-1, with 8 bases that match TRBD1. Germline CDR1 is SGHAT and CDR2 is FQNNGV. The CDR3 totals 15 residues. V shed 5 bases, J shed 1 base, and the junction held 6 bases outside the gene matches.

The V gene is TRBV5-4, the J gene TRBJ2-1; 7 nucleotides align to TRBD1. Per germline, CDR1 SGHNT and CDR2 YYREEE (reference sequence). V was clipped by 4 bases and J by 0 bases; unmatched bases: 4. This CDR3 region has 15 residues. The CDR3: CASSRDSSSYNEQFF. CDR3 DNA: TGTGCCAGCAGCCGGGACAGCAGCTCCTACAATGAGCAGTTCTTC.

Only one count was recorded for this clone. At the DNA level, this CDR3 is encoded by other sequences in the same sample as well. The chain links TRBV6-5 to TRBJ1-2; D might be TRBD1 (6 bases). With 0 bases removed from V and 6 bases from J, the gap between germline ends came to 11 bases. Germline-derived CDR1 and CDR2 are MNHEY and SVGAGI. This CDR3 region has 14 residues. CDR3 DNA sequence: TGTGCCAGCAGTTACTCGGGGCAGGGGAATGGCTACACCTTC. Its protein product is CASSYSGQGNGYTF.

This clone was observed once. The rearrangement joins TRBV6-6 to TRBJ2-1; TRBD2 might be the D (5 bases). The V gene lost 6 bases and the J gene lost 6 bases, with 15 bases spanning the gap. In germline, CDR1 is MNHNY, CDR2 SVGAGI (reference sequence). CDR3 length: 14 residues. This chain's CDR3 is CASSRQNLANEQFF. Written as DNA, the CDR3 is TGTGCCAGCAGCCGACAAAACCTAGCCAATGAGCAGTTCTTC.

The chain employs TRBV18 and TRBJ2-7; D perhaps matches TRBD1 (6 bases). The V end lost 1 base, the J end lost 2 bases, and 12 bases lay between the germline ends. CDR3 length equals 15 residues. CDR1 is KGHSH and CDR2 is LQKENI in the germline V gene. The CDR3 region has the DNA TGTGCCAGCTCACCACTAGGGGGACCCGCCTACGAGCAGTACTTC. The encoded protein is CASSPLGGPAYEQYF. Drawing the rest from reference TRBV18 and TRBJ2-7, the complete variable domain is NAGVMQNPRHLVRRRGQEARLRCSPMKGHSHVYWYRQLPEEGLKFMVYLQKENIIDESGMPKERFSAEFPKEGPSILRIQQVVRGDSAAYFCASSPLGGPAYEQYFGPGTRLTVT.

This clone has only a few counts. This chain links TRBV7-2 with TRBJ1-4; possibly TRBD1 for D (6 bases). V dropped 4 bases and J dropped 3 bases, with 18 bases sitting between them. Germline V gene sequence: CDR1 SGHTA, CDR2 FQGNSA. The length of the CDR3 is 17 residues. In DNA, the CDR3 is TGTGCCAGCAGCTCCTGGCTTTTTACAGGGTCTAATGAAAAACTGTTTTTT. Its translation: CASSSWLFTGSNEKLFF.

V usage is TRBV19 and J usage is TRBJ2-6; unclear D gene. The ends were cut back, 2 bases at V and 4 bases at J, with 15 bases in the middle. Looked up from germline, CDR1 is LNHDA and CDR2 is SQIVND (reference sequence). There are 17 residues in the CDR3. The CDR3 is CASSIRRQTLGANVLTF. CDR3 nucleotides: TGTGCCAGTAGTATAAGAAGGCAGACTCTGGGGGCCAACGTCCTGACTTTC.

The rearrangement joins TRBV18 to TRBJ2-3; D may be TRBD2 (5 bases). Germline CDR1 and CDR2: KGHSH and LQKENI. This CDR3 has 15 amino acids. V was cut by 3 bases and J by 1 base, with 11 bases left in between. CDR3 DNA: TGTGCCAGCTCACCGGTCACAGCGGGCACAGATACGCAGTATTTT. Translating gives CASSPVTAGTDTQYF. Together with reference TRBV18 and TRBJ2-3, the CDR3 gives the full variable domain: NAGVMQNPRHLVRRRGQEARLRCSPMKGHSHVYWYRQLPEEGLKFMVYLQKENIIDESGMPKERFSAEFPKEGPSILRIQQVVRGDSAAYFCASSPVTAGTDTQYFGPGTRLTVL.

The rearrangement joins TRBV30 to TRBJ2-7, with a tentative D call TRBD2 (6 bases). Trimming pared 3 bases from V and 4 bases from J, leaving 19 bases between. CDR1 and CDR2 from the germline V gene are GTSNPN and SVGIG (reference sequence). The CDR3 extends over 15 amino acids. The DNA for the CDR3 is TGTGCCTGGAGCGAAGGACTAAAGAGCATGTACGAGCAGTACTTC. This encodes CAWSEGLKSMYEQYF.

V gene TRBV10-3 combines with J gene TRBJ2-7, with TRBD1 identical over 9 bases. The CDR3 extends over 13 amino acids. Trimming took 8 bases from V and 4 from J; bases not matched to a gene: 6. Looked up from germline, CDR1 is ENHRY and CDR2 is SYGVKD. The CDR3 loop is CAIGQGLTYEQYF. Written as DNA, the CDR3 is TGTGCCATCGGACAGGGGCTCACGTACGAGCAGTACTTC.

The rearrangement uses TRBV19 and TRBJ2-5, with TRBD1 as a possible D gene (5 bases). The CDR3 is 14 residues long. V shed 4 bases and J shed 3 bases, with 12 bases lying between them. Germline lookup yields CDR1 LNHDA and CDR2 SQIVND (reference sequence). CDR3 in DNA: TGTGCCAGTAGTAAGGCCTTAGGGGAAGAGACCCAGTACTTC. Encoded protein: CASSKALGEETQYF.

The chain links TRBV2 to TRBJ1-1; the match to TRBD1 covers 9 bases. V lost 5 bases and J lost 0; bases outside the gene matches: 7. The CDR3 has 16 residues. CDR1 and CDR2 (germline): SNHLY, FYNNEI. This CDR3 is CASSFGQGYMNTEAFF. The CDR3 nucleotides are TGTGCCAGCAGTTTCGGACAGGGGTACATGAACACTGAAGCTTTCTTT.

The chain couples TRBV28 to TRBJ2-5, with D tentatively TRBD2 (5 bases). Germline values: CDR1 MDHEN, CDR2 SYDVKM. The CDR3 has 14 residues. V was clipped by 4 bases and J by 5 bases, with 14 bases between them. The DNA for the CDR3 is TGTGCCAGCAGTTCGGGATCTTTAAGGGAGACCCAGTACTTC. Translated, it gives CASSSGSLRETQYF.